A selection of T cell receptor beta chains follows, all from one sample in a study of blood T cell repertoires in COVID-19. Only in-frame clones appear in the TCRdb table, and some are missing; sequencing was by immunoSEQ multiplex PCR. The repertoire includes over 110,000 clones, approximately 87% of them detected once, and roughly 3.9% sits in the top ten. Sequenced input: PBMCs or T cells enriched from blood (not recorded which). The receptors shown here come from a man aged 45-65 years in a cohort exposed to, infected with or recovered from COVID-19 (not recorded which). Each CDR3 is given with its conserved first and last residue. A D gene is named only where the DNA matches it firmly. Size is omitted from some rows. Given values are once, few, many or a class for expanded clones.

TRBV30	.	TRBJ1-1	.	TGTGCCTGGAGACAGCGTAAGGGAGGGCCGGGAGAAGCTTTCTTT	CAWRQRKGGPGEAFF
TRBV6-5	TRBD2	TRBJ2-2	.	TGTGCCAGTCTCCTAGCGGGGGCCAACACCGGGGAGCTGTTTTTT	CASLLAGANTGELFF
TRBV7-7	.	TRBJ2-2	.	TGTGCCAGCAGGTCTCAGGGGACCGGGGAGCTGTTTTTT	CASRSQGTGELFF
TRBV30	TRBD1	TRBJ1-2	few	TGTGCCTGGAGTCGGACAGGGCCCGTCTATGGCTACACCTTC	CAWSRTGPVYGYTF
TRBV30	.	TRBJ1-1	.	TGTGCCTGGCAGAGAGGGAATAAGAACACTGAAGCTTTCTTT	CAWQRGNKNTEAFF
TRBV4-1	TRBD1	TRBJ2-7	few	TGCGCCAGCAGCCCCGGACAGGGGACCACCTACGAGCAGTACTTC	CASSPGQGTTYEQYF
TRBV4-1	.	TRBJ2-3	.	TGCGCCAGCAGCCAAGATCACCCGGGTACGCAGTATTTT	CASSQDHPGTQYF
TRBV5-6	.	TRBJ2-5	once	TGTGCCAGCAGCTTGGGGGTCACGGGGTCCCGGGAGTACTTC	CASSLGVTGSREYF
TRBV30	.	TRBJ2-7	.	TGTGCCTGGAGTGCAGGCCTCTACGAGCAGTACTTC	CAWSAGLYEQYF
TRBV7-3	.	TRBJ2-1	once	TGTGCCAGCAGCTCCCACCTCGCTAGCAGTGAGCAGTTCTTC	CASSSHLASSEQFF
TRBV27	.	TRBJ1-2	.	TGTGCCAGCAGTTTGTCCTTTCCTAACTATGGCTACACCTTC	CASSLSFPNYGYTF
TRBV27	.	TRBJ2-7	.	TGTGCCAGCAGTTCAGGGGGGTGGGGCGAGCAGTACTTC	CASSSGGWGEQYF
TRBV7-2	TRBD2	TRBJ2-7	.	TGTGCCAGCAGCAGATATCGGGGGGGGAGTTACGAGCAGTACTTC	CASSRYRGGSYEQYF
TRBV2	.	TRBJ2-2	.	TGTGCCAGCAGTGGTCTAGGTAACACCGGGGAGCTGTTTTTT	CASSGLGNTGELFF
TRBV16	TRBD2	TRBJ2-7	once	TGTGCCAGCAGCCAGGGGACTAGCGAACCCTACGAGCAGTACTTC	CASSQGTSEPYEQYF
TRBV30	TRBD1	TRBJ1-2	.	TGTGCCTGGAGTGGACAGGGAGGAACCTATGGCTACACCTTC	CAWSGQGGTYGYTF
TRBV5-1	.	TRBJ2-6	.	TGCGCCAGCAGCCTTCCTGGGGCCAACGTCCTGACTTTC	CASSLPGANVLTF
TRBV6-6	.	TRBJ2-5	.	TGTGCCAGCAGTACAGGGCGGGAGACCCAGTACTTC	CASSTGRETQYF